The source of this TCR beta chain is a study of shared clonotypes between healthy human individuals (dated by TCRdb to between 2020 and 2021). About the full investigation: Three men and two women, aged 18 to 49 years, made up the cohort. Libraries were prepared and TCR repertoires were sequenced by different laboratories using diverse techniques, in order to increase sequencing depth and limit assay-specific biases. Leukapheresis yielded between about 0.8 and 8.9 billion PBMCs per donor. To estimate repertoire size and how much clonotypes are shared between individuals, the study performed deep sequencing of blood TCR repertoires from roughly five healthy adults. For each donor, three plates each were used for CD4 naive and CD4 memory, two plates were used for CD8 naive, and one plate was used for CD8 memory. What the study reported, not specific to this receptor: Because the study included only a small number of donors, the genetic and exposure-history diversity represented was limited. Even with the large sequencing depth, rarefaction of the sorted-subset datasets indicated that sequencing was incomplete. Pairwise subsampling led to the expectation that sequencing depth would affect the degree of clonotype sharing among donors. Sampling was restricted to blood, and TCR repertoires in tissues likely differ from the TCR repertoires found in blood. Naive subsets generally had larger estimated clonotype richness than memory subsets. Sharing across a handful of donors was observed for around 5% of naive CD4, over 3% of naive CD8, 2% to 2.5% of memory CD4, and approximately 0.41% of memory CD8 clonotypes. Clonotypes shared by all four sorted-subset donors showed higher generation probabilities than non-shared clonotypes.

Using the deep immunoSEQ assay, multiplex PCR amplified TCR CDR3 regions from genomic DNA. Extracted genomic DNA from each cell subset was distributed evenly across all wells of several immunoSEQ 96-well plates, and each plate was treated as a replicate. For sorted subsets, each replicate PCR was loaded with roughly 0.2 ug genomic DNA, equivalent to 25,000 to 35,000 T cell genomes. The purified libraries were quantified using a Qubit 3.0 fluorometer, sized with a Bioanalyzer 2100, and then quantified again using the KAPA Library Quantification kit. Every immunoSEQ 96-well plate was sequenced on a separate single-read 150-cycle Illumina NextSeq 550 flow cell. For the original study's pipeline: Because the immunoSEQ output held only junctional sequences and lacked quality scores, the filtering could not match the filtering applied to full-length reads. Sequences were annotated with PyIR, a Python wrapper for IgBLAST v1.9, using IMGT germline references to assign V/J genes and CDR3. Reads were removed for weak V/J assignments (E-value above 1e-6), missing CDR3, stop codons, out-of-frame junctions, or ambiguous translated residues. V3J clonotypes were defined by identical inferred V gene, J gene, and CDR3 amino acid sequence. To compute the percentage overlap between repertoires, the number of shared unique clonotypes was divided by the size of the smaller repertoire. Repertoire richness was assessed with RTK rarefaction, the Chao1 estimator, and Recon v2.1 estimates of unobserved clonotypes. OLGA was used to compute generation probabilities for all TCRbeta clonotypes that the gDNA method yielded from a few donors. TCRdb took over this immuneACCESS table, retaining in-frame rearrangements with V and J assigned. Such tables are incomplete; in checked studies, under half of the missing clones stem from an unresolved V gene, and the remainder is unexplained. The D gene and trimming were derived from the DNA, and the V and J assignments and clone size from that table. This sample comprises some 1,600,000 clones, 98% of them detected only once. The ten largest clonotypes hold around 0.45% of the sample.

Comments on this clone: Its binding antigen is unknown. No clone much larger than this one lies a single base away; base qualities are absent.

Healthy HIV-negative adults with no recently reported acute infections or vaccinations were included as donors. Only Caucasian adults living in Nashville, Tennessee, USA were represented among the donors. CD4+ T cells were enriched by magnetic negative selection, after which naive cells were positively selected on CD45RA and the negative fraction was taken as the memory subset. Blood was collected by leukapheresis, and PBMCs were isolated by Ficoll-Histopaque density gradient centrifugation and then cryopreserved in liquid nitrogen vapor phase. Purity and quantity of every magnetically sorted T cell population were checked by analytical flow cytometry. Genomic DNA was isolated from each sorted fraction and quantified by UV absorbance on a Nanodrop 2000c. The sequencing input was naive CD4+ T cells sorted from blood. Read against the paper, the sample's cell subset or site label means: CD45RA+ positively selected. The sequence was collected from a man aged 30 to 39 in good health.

Here is the DNA: TGTGCCAGCAGCCACCCGGGACTATCCTACGAGCAGTACTTC. Its product reads: CASSHPGLSYEQYF. The chain is assembled from TRBV4-2 and TRBJ2-7; 7 central bases correspond to TRBD2. Unmatched junction bases come to 3, with V trimmed by 3 bases and J by 1 base. The CDR3 spans 14 residues, from the cysteine through the phenylalanine. The CDR3 DNA has 42 bases and is translated from base 1. CDR1 is given as LGHNA and CDR2 as YNFKEQ, both from the germline V gene.